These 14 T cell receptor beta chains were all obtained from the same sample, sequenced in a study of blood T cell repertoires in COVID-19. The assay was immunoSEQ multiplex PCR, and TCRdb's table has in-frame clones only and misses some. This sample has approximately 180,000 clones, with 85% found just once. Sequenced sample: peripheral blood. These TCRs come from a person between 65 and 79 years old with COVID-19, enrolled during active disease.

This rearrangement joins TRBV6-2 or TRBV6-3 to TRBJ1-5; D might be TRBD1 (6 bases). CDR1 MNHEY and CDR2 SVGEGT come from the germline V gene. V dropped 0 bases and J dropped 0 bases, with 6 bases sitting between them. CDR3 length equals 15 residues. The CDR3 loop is CASSYSRGSNQPQHF. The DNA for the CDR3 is TGTGCCAGCAGTTACTCCAGGGGTAGCAATCAGCCCCAGCATTTT.

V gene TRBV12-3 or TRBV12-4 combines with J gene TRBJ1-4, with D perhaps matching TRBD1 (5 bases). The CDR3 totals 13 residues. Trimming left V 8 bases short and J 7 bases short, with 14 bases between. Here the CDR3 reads CASRAGAGEKLFF. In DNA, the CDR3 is TGTGCCAGCCGCGCTGGGGCTGGTGAAAAACTGTTTTTT.

The chain's CDR3 is CASSLNPANYGYTF. The CDR3 region has the DNA TGCGCCAGCAGCTTGAATCCCGCTAACTATGGCTACACCTTC. V and J are TRBV5-1 and TRBJ1-2; no reliable D call. Germline V lookup: CDR1 SGHRS, CDR2 YFSETQ. The V end was cut by 1 base, the J end by 0 bases, with 7 bases between. This CDR3 is 14 amino acids long.

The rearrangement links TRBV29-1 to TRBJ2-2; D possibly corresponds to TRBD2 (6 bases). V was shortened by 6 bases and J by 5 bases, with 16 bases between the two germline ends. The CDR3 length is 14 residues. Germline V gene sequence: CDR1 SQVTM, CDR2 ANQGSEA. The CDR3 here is CSVARGSGTGELFF. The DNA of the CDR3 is TGCAGCGTGGCGCGGGGAAGCGGGACCGGGGAGCTGTTTTTT.

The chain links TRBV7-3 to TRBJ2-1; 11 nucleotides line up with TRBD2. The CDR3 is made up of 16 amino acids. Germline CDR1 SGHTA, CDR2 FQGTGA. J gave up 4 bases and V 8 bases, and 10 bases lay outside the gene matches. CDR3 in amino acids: CASGPTSGSPYNEQFF. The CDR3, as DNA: TGTGCCAGCGGCCCCACTAGCGGGAGCCCATACAATGAGCAGTTCTTC.

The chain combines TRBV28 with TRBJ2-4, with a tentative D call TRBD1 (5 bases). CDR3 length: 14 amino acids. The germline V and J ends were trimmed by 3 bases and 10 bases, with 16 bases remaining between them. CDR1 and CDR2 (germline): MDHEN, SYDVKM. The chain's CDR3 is CASSFTGRAGIQYF. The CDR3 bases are TGTGCCAGCAGTTTTACGGGCAGGGCCGGGATTCAGTACTTC.

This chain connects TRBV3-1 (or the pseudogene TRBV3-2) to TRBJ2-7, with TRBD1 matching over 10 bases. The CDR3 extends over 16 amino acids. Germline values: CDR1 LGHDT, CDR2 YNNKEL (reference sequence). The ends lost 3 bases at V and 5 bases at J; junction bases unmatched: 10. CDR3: CASSHPDRGDLDEQYF. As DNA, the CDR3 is TGTGCCAGCAGCCACCCGGACAGGGGGGACTTGGACGAGCAGTACTTC.

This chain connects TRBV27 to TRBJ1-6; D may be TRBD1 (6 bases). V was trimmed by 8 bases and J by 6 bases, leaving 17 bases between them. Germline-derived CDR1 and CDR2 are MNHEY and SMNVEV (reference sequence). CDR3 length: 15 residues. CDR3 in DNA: TGTGCCAGCTGCAGGGGAGCGGGACCTAATTCACCCCTCCACTTT. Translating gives CASCRGAGPNSPLHF.

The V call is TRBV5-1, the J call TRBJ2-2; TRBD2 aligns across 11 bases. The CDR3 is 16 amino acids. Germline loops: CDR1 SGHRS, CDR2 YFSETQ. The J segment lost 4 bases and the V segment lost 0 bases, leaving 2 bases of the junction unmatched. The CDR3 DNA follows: TGCGCCAGCAGCTTGGGACTAGCGGGATCCACCGGGGAGCTGTTTTTT. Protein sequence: CASSLGLAGSTGELFF.

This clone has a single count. The CDR3, as DNA: TGTGCCAGCAGCTTAGTAGGGGGACATGGGATGGAGACCCAGTACTTC. Translation: CASSLVGGHGMETQYF. The chain is built from TRBV11-2 and TRBJ2-5; D may be TRBD1 (6 bases). Between the trimmed V and J ends, which lost 1 base and 5 bases, there was a span of 17 bases. The CDR3 covers 16 residues. Germline CDR1 is SGHAT and CDR2 is FQNNGV.

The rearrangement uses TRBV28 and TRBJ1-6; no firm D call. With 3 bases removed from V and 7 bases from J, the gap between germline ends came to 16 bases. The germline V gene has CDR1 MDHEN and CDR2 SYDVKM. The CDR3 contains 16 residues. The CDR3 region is CASSFLALSFNSPLHF. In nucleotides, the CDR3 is TGTGCCAGCAGTTTCCTCGCGCTGTCGTTCAATTCACCCCTCCACTTT.

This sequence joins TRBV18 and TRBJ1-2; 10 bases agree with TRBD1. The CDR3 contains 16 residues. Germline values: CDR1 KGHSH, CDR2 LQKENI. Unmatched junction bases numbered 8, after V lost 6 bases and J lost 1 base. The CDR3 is CASSSTGTGVNYGYTF. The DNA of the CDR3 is TGTGCCAGCTCGTCAACCGGGACAGGGGTTAACTATGGCTACACCTTC.

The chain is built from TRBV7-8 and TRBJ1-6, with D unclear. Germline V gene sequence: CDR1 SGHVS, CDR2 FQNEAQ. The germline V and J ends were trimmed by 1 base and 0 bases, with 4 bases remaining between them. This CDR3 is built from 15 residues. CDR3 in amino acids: CASSLVSSYNSPLHF. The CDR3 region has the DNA TGTGCCAGCAGCTTAGTCAGCTCCTATAATTCACCCCTCCACTTT.

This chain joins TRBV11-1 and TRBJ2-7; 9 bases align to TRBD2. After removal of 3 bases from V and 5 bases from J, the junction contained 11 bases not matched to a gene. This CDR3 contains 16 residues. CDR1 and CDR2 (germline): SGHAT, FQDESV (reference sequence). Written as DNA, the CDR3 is TGTGCCAGCAGCTTCACCCCGAGCGGGGGGAGGGACGAGCAGTACTTC. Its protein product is CASSFTPSGGRDEQYF.